One and the same sample provided the 4 T cell receptor beta chains below, sequenced in a study of graft-versus-host responses after intestinal transplantation. TCRdb's copy holds only in-frame clones and misses some; the assay was immunoSEQ multiplex PCR. The sample yields roughly 130,000 clones, about 90% seen once. Antigen specificity for these receptors is unknown. Sequencing was performed on unstimulated CD4+ T cells sorted from spleen or lymph node cells, taken before intestinal transplant. Every receptor here comes from a human donor who received an intestinal transplant.

The rearrangement links TRBV7-9 to TRBJ1-3; D is perhaps TRBD1 (6 bases). Per the germline V gene, CDR1 is SEHNR and CDR2 is FQNEAQ (reference sequence). The V gene lost 1 base and the J gene lost 4 bases, with 14 bases spanning the gap. The CDR3 covers 16 residues. The chain's CDR3 is CASSLETGRFGNTIYF. The CDR3, as DNA: TGTGCCAGCAGCTTAGAAACAGGGAGATTCGGAAACACCATATATTTT.

The V and J genes are TRBV11-2 and TRBJ2-7; 9 positions match TRBD2. The CDR3 sequence is 16 residues long. V was pared by 2 bases and J by 2 bases, with 7 bases of the junction left unmatched. CDR1 SGHAT and CDR2 FQNNGV come from the germline V gene. The CDR3 sequence is CASSLTFGGRAYEQYF. The CDR3 DNA reads as TGTGCCAGCAGCTTAACCTTTGGCGGGAGGGCCTACGAGCAGTACTTC.

The sample holds one count of this clone. CDR3 sequence reads: CASSQFGGGGLYNSPLHF. In nucleotides, the CDR3 is TGCGCCAGCAGCCAATTTGGCGGGGGCGGGTTATATAATTCACCCCTCCACTTT. The chain couples TRBV4-1 to TRBJ1-6; a weak D match, TRBD1 (6 bases). In germline, CDR1 is MGHRA, CDR2 YSYEKL. With 2 bases removed from V and 4 bases from J, the gap between germline ends came to 18 bases. This CDR3 comprises 18 residues.

This clone turned up a few times. J is TRBJ2-5 and V is TRBV5-1, with D unresolved. The CDR3 spans 14 residues. The V end was cut by 0 bases, the J end by 2 bases, with 8 bases between. Germline-derived CDR1 and CDR2 are SGHRS and YFSETQ. The CDR3 DNA reads TGCGCCAGCAGCTTGGTTGGGTCTCAAGAGACCCAGTACTTC. Amino acid sequence: CASSLVGSQETQYF. Combining the CDR3 with reference TRBV5-1 and TRBJ2-5 gives the whole variable domain KAGVTQTPRYLIKTRGQQVTLSCSPISGHRSVSWYQQTPGQGLQFLFEYFSETQRNKGNFPGRFSGRQFSNSRSEMNVSTLELGDSALYLCASSLVGSQETQYFGPGTRLLVL.